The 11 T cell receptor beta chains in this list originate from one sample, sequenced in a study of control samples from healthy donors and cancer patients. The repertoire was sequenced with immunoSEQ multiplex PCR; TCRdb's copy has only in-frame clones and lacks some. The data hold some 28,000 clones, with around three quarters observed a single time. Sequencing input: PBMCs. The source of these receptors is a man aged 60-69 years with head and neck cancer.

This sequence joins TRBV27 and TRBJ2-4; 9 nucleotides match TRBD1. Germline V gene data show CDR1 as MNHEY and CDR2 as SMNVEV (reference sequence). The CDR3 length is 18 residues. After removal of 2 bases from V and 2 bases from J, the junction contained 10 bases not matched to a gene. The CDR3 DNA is TGTGCCAGCAGTTTACGGGGGACAGGGATGATAACCAAAAACATTCAGTACTTC. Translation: CASSLRGTGMITKNIQYF.

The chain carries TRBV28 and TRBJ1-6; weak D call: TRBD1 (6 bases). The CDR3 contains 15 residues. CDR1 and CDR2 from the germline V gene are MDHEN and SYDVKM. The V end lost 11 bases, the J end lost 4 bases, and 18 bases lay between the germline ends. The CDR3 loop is CAATGYESYNSPLHF. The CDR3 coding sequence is TGTGCCGCGACAGGTTACGAGTCTTATAATTCACCCCTCCACTTT.

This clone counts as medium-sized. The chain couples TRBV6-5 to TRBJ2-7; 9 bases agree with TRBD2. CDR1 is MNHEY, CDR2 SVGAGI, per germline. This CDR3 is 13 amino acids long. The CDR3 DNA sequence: TGTCAATCTAGCGGGACTTCTTTATACGAGCAGTACTTC. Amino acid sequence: CQSSGTSLYEQYF.

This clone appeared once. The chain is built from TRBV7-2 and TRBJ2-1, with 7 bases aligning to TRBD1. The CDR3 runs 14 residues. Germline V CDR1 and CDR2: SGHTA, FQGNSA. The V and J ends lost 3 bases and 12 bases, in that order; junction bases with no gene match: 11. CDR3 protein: CASSFGTDAYRQFF. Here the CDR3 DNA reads TGTGCCAGCAGCTTTGGGACAGATGCCTACAGGCAGTTCTTC.

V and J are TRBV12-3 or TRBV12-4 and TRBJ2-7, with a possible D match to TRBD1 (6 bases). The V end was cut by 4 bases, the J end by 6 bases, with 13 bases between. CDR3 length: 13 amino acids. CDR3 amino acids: CASSWGPLAEQYF. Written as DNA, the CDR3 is TGTGCCAGCAGTTGGGGGCCGCTCGCCGAGCAGTACTTC.

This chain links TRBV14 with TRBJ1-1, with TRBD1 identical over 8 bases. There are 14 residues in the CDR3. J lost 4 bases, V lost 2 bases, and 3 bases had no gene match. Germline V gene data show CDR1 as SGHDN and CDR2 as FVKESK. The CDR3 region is CASSQPGQGTEAFF. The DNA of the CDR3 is TGTGCCAGCAGCCAACCAGGACAGGGCACTGAAGCTTTCTTT.

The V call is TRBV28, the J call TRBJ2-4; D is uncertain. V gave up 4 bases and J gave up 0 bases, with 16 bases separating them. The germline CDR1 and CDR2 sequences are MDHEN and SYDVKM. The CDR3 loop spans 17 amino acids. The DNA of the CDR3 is TGTGCCAGCAGTTCGGTACAGAAGACACTAGCCAAAAACATTCAGTACTTC. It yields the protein CASSSVQKTLAKNIQYF. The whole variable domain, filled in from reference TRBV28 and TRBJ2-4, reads DVKVTQSSRYLVKRTGEKVFLECVQDMDHENMFWYRQDPGLGLRLIYFSYDVKMKEKGDIPEGYSVSREKKERFSLILESASTNQTSMYLCASSSVQKTLAKNIQYFGAGTRLSVL.

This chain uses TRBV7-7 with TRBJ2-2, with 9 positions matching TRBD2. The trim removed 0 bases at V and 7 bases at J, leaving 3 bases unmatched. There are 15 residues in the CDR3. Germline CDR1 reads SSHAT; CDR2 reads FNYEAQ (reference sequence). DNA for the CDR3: TGTGCCAGCAGCTTAGCGGGTAGCGGGAGCGGGGAGCTGTTTTTT. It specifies CASSLAGSGSGELFF.

The chain's CDR3 is CASSLSWSGANGNTIYF. The CDR3, as DNA: TGTGCCAGCAGCTTGAGTTGGTCGGGGGCGAATGGAAACACCATATATTTT. The chain combines TRBV5-8 with TRBJ1-3, with D perhaps TRBD1 (6 bases). CDR1 SGHTS and CDR2 YDEGEE come from the germline V gene. The CDR3 runs 17 residues. Trimming took 1 base from V and 3 from J, leaving 17 bases between them. The whole variable domain, remainder taken from reference TRBV5-8 and TRBJ1-3, is EAGVTQSPTHLIKTRGQQATLRCSPISGHTSVYWYQQALGLGLQFLLWYDEGEERNRGNFPPRFSGRQFPNYSSELNVNALELEDSALYLCASSLSWSGANGNTIYFGEGSWLTVV.

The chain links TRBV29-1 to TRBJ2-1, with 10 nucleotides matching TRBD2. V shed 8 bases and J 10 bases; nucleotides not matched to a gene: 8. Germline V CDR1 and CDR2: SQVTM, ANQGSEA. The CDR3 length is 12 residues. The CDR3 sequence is CSLGTSAKEQFF. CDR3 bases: TGCAGCTTAGGGACTAGCGCAAAGGAGCAGTTCTTC.

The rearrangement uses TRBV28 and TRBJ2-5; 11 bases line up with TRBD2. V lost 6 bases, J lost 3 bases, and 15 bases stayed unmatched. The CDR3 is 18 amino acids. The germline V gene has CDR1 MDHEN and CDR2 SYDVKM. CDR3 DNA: TGTGCCAGCAGCCCACCCCGCCGCCTACTAGCGGGAGAAGAGACCCAGTACTTC. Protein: CASSPPRRLLAGEETQYF.